This TCR beta chain was sequenced for a study of blood T cell repertoires in COVID-19. Study summary: Donors in the United States, Italy and Spain gave samples during acute or convalescent COVID-19. T cells, B-cell-depleted T cells, or PBMCs supplied cDNA or gDNA.

Using immunoSEQ multiplex PCR, the repertoire was profiled, and TCRdb retains in-frame clones only, with some absent. The repertoire holds tens of thousands of clones, with approximately 90% as singletons. Deletions cut 4 bases from V and 2 bases from J, with 8 bases between. Germline CDR1 reads GTSNPN; CDR2 reads SVGIG (reference sequence). The CDR3 is 12 residues long. The receptor's source is a woman aged 80 or older with COVID-19, enrolled during active disease. This chain links TRBV30 with TRBJ1-2; D is perhaps TRBD1 (5 bases). The sample taken for sequencing was peripheral blood. In nucleotides, the CDR3 is TGTGCCTGGATTGGGGCCAACTATGGCTACACCTTC. This sequence encodes CAWIGANYGYTF.